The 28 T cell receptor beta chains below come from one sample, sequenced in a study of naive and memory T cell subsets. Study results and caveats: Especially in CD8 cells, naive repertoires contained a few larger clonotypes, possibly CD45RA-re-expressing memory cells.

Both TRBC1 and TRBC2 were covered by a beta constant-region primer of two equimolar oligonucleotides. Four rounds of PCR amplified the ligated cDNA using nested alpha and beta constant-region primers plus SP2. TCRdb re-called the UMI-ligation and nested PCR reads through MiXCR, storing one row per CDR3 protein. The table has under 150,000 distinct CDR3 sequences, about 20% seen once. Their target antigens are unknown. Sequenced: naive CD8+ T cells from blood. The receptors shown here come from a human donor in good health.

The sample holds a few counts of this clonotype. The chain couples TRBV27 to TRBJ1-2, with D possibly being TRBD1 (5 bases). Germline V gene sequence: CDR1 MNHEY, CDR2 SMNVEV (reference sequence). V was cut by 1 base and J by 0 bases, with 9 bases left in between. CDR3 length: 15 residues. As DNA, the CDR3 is TGTGCCAGCAGTTTATACGGGGGTTCTAACTATGGCTACACCTTC. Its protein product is CASSLYGGSNYGYTF.

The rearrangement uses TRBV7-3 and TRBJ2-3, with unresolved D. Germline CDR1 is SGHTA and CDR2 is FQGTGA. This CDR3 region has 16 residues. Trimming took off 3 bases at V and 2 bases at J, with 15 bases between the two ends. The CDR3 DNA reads TGTGCCAGCAGCTTCCACGGGTCTGGGGACACAGATACGCAGTATTTT. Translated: CASSFHGSGDTDTQYF.

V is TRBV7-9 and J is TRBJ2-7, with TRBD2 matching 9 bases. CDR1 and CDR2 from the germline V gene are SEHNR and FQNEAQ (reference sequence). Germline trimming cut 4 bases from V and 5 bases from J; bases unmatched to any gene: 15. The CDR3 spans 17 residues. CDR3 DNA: TGTGCCAGCAGCTCGGATATAGCGGGAGCTAGGAAGGACGAGCAGTACTTC. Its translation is CASSSDIAGARKDEQYF.

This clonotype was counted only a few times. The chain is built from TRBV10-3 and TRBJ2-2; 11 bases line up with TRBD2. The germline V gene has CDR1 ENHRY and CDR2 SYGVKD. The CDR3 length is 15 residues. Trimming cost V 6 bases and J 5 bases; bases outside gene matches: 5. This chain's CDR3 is CAISRSGRVTGELFF. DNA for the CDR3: TGTGCCATCAGCCGTAGCGGGAGGGTAACCGGGGAGCTGTTTTTT.

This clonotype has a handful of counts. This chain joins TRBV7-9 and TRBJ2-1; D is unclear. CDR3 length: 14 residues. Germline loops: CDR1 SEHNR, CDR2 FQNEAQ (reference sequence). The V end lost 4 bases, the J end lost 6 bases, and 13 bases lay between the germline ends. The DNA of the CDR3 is TGTGCCAGCAGCTCCTACGACACACTCAATGAGCAGTTCTTC. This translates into CASSSYDTLNEQFF.

Here the CDR3 DNA reads TGCGCCAGCAGCCAAGACCGGCTGCGAGGAAACACCATATATTTT. This translates into CASSQDRLRGNTIYF. The chain couples TRBV4-1 to TRBJ1-3; D unclear. In germline, CDR1 is MGHRA, CDR2 YSYEKL. The CDR3 covers 15 residues. The V gene lost 0 bases and the J gene lost 4 bases, with 10 bases spanning the gap.

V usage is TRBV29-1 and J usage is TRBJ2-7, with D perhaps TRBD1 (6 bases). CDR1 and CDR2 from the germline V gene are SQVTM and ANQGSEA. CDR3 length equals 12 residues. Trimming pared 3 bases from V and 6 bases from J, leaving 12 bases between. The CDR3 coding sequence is TGCAGCGTTGAGGGCAGGGGCCCCGAGCAGTACTTC. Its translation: CSVEGRGPEQYF.

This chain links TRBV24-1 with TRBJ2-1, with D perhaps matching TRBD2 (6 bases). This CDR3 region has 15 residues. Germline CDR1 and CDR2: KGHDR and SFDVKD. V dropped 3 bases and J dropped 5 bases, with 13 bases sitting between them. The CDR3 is CATSDAGERDNEQFF. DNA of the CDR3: TGTGCCACCAGTGATGCTGGCGAGCGGGACAATGAGCAGTTCTTC.

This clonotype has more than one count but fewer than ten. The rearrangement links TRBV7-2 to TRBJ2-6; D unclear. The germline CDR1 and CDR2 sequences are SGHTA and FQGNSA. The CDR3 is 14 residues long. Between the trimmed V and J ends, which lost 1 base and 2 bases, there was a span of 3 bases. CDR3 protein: CASSLGAGANVLTF. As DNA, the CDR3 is TGTGCCAGCAGCTTAGGGGCTGGGGCCAACGTCCTGACTTTC.

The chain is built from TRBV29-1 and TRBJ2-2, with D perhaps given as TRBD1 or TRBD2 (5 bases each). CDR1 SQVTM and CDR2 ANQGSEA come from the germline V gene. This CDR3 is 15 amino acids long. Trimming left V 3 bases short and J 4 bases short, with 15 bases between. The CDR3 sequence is CSVELVRETTGELFF. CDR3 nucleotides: TGCAGCGTTGAGCTCGTCAGGGAGACCACCGGGGAGCTGTTTTTT.

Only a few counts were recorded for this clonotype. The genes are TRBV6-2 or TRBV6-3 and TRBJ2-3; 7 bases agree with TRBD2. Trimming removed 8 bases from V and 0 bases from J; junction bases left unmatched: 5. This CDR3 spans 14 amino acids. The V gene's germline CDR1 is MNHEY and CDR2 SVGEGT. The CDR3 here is CASGLGLSTDTQYF. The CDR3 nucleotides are TGTGCCAGCGGACTAGGACTGAGCACAGATACGCAGTATTTT.

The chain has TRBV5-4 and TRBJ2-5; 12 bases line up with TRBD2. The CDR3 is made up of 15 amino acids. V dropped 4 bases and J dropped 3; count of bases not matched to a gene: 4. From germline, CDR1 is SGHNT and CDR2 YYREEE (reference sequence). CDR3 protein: CASSHRLAGEETQYF. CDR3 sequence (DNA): TGTGCCAGCAGCCATCGACTAGCGGGAGAAGAGACCCAGTACTTC.

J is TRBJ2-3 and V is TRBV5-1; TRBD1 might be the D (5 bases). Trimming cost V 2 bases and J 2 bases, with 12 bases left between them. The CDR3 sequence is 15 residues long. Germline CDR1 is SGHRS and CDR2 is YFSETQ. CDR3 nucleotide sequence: TGCGCCAGCAGCTTTCTCAGGGCATCCACAGATACGCAGTATTTT. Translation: CASSFLRASTDTQYF.

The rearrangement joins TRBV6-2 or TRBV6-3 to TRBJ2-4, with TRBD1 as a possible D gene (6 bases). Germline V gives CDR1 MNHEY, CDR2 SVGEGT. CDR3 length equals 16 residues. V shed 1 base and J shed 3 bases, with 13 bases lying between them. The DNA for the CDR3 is TGTGCCAGCAGTTACTACTCGGACAGTAACAAAAACATTCAGTACTTC. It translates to CASSYYSDSNKNIQYF.

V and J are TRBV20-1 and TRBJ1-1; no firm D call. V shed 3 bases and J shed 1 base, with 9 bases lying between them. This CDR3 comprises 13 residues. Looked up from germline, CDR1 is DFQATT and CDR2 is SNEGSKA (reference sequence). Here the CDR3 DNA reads TGCAGTGCTAGTAACCCTCGGAACACTGAAGCTTTCTTT. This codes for CSASNPRNTEAFF.

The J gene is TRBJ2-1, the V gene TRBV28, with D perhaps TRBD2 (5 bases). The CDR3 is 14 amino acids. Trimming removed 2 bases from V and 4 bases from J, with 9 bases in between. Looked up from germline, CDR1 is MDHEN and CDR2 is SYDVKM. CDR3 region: CASSLQLAYNEQFF. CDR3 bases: TGTGCCAGCAGTTTACAGCTAGCATACAATGAGCAGTTCTTC.

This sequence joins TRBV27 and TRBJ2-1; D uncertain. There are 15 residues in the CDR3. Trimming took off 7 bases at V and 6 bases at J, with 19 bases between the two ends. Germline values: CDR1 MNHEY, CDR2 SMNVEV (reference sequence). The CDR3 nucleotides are TGTGCCAGCACCAGAGACACCAATCCCTCCAATGAGCAGTTCTTC. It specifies CASTRDTNPSNEQFF.

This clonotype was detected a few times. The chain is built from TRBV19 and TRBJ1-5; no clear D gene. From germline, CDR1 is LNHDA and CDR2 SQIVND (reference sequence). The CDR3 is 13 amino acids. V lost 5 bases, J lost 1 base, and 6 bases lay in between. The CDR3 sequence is CASSYASNQPQHF. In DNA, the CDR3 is TGTGCCAGTAGTTACGCGAGCAATCAGCCCCAGCATTTT.

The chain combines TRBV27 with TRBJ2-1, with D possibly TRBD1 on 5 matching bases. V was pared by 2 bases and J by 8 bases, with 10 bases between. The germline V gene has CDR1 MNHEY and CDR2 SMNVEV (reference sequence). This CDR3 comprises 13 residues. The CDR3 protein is CASSLIKQDEQFF. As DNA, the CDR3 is TGTGCCAGCAGTTTAATTAAACAGGATGAGCAGTTCTTC.

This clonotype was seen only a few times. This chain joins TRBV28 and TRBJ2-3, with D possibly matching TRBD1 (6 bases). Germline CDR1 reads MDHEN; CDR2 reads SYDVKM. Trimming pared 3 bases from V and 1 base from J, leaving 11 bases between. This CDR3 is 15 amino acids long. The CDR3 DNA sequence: TGTGCCAGCAGTTTGAAACAGGGTGGCACAGATACGCAGTATTTT. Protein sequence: CASSLKQGGTDTQYF.

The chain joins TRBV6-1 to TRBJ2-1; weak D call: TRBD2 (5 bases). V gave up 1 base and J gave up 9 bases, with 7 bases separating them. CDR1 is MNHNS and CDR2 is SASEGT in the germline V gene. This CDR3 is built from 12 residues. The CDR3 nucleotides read TGTGCCAGCAGTGAAGATCGGGGTGAGCAGTTCTTC. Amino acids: CASSEDRGEQFF.

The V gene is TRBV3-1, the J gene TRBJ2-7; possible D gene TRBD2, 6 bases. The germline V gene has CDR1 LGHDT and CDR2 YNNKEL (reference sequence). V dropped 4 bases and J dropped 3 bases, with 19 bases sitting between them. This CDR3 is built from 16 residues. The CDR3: CASSLHLRLEGYEQYF. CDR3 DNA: TGTGCCAGCAGCCTGCACCTGAGACTAGAGGGCTACGAGCAGTACTTC.

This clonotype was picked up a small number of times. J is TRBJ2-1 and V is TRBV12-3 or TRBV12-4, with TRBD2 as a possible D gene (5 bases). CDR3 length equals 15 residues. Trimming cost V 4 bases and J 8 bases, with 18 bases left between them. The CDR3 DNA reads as TGTGCCAGCAGTTACTCGGGGAACACGGACGATGAGCAGTTCTTC. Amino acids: CASSYSGNTDDEQFF.

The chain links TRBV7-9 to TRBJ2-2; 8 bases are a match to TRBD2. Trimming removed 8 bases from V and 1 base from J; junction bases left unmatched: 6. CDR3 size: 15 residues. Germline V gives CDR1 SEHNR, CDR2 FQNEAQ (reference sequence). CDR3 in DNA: TGTGCCAGCCGGGTAGCGGGACTGAACACCGGGGAGCTGTTTTTT. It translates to CASRVAGLNTGELFF.

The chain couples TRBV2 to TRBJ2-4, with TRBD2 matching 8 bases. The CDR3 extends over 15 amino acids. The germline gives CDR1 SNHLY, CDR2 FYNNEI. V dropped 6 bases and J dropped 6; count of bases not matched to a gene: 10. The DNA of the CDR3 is TGTGCCAGCAGGGACGAGGGACTAGGGGGAAACATTCAGTACTTC. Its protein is CASRDEGLGGNIQYF. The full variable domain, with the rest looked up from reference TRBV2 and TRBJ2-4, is EPEVTQTPSHQVTQMGQEVILRCVPISNHLYFYWYRQILGQKVEFLVSFYNNEISEKSEIFDDQFSVERPDGSNFTLKIRSTKLEDSAMYFCASRDEGLGGNIQYFGAGTRLSVL.

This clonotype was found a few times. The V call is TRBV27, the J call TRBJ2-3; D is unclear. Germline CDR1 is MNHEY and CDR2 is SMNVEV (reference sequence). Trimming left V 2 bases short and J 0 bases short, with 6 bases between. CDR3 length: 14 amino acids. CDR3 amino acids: CASSLRLSTDTQYF. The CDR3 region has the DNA TGTGCCAGCAGTTTAAGGCTTAGCACAGATACGCAGTATTTT.

The CDR3 sequence: CASSLFSSSYEQYF. The CDR3 DNA sequence: TGTGCCAGCAGTTTATTCAGCAGCTCCTACGAGCAGTACTTC. The rearrangement uses TRBV27 and TRBJ2-7; D gene uncertain. The germline V and J ends were trimmed by 1 base and 0 bases, with 7 bases remaining between them. This CDR3 is 14 amino acids long. The germline V gene has CDR1 MNHEY and CDR2 SMNVEV (reference sequence).

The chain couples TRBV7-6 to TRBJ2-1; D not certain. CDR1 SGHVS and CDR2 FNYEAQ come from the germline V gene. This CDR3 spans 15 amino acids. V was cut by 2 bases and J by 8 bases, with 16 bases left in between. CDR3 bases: TGTGCCAGCAGCTTATTATTTGCTTCTGTTCATGAGCAGTTCTTC. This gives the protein CASSLLFASVHEQFF.